Below, 30 T cell receptor beta chains from the same sample are listed, as sequenced in a study of T cell responses to AZD1222 COVID-19 vaccine. TCRdb keeps only in-frame clones here, not all; method: immunoSEQ multiplex PCR. The data contain approximately 190,000 clones, about 94% of them singletons. The starting material was peripheral blood, obtained on day 0 of AZD1222 vaccination. The receptors derive from an adult in good health.

This clone showed up just once. The same CDR3 can be traced to other DNA sequences in this sample. CDR3 nucleotide sequence: TGTGCCAGCAGTTTACAGGGTTTGGGCAATCAGCCCCAGCATTTT. The encoded protein is CASSLQGLGNQPQHF. J is TRBJ1-5 and V is TRBV27; tentative D call: TRBD1 (5 bases). Germline lookup yields CDR1 MNHEY and CDR2 SMNVEV (reference sequence). The V and J ends lost 2 bases and 2 bases respectively, with 10 bases between them. CDR3 length equals 15 residues.

The table lists this clone with a count of one. This chain links TRBV29-1 with TRBJ1-2; 11 positions match TRBD1. The germline CDR1 and CDR2 sequences are SQVTM and ANQGSEA. The CDR3 covers 15 residues. After removal of 5 bases from V and 4 bases from J, the junction contained 9 bases not matched to a gene. CDR3 region: CSVQDRGRSPYGYTF. DNA of the CDR3: TGCAGCGTTCAGGACAGGGGGCGGAGCCCCTATGGCTACACCTTC.

The gene calls are TRBV20-1 and TRBJ1-2, with a possible D match to TRBD1 (5 bases). Germline CDR1 and CDR2: DFQATT and SNEGSKA (reference sequence). The CDR3 totals 11 residues. V lost 3 bases and J lost 8, with 10 bases in between. In DNA form, the CDR3 reads TGCAGTGCTAGGGGGGGAAAAGGCTACACCTTC. It is translated as CSARGGKGYTF.

The J gene is TRBJ1-2, the V gene TRBV7-9, with 7 bases matching TRBD1. The CDR3 runs 16 residues. J was trimmed by 3 bases and V by 4 bases; bases with no gene match: 11. The germline CDR1 and CDR2 sequences are SEHNR and FQNEAQ (reference sequence). CDR3 sequence reads: CASSSPRQGSDYGYTF. CDR3 coding DNA: TGTGCCAGCAGCTCGCCTCGACAGGGTTCTGACTATGGCTACACCTTC.

The chain uses TRBV6-2 or TRBV6-3 and TRBJ2-3; TRBD2 matches 9 bases. Per the germline V gene, CDR1 is MNHEY and CDR2 is SVGEGT. The CDR3 runs 19 residues. V trimming: 2 bases; J trimming: 5 bases; junction bases outside the gene matches: 17. CDR3: CASSYVSEGGRARRDTQYF. The CDR3 DNA reads TGTGCCAGCAGTTACGTCTCAGAGGGCGGGAGGGCCAGGAGAGATACGCAGTATTTT.

This sequence joins TRBV19 and TRBJ2-5; D not certain. Trimming removed 3 bases at V and 4 bases at J, with 12 bases between. The CDR3 sequence is 14 residues long. Germline V gives CDR1 LNHDA, CDR2 SQIVND (reference sequence). CDR3 bases: TGTGCCAGTAGTATCACTTCGTTGGGAGAGACCCAGTACTTC. Its translation is CASSITSLGETQYF.

The chain combines TRBV5-1 with TRBJ2-7; TRBD2 matches 13 bases. CDR3 size: 16 residues. V was pared by 1 base and J by 3 bases, with 4 bases of the junction left unmatched. Germline CDR1 SGHRS, CDR2 YFSETQ. The CDR3 spells CASSLQGLAGSYEQYF. CDR3 DNA sequence: TGCGCCAGCAGCTTGCAGGGACTAGCGGGAAGCTACGAGCAGTACTTC. The whole variable domain, remainder taken from reference TRBV5-1 and TRBJ2-7, is KAGVTQTPRYLIKTRGQQVTLSCSPISGHRSVSWYQQTPGQGLQFLFEYFSETQRNKGNFPGRFSGRQFSNSRSEMNVSTLELGDSALYLCASSLQGLAGSYEQYFGPGTRLTVT.

The chain combines TRBV2 with TRBJ2-2; D not certain. CDR1 and CDR2 (germline): SNHLY, FYNNEI. V was trimmed by 6 bases and J by 7 bases, leaving 15 bases between them. CDR3 length: 14 amino acids. The CDR3 DNA sequence: TGTGCCAGCAGCACACGTTTAGCCGGCGGGGAGCTGTTTTTT. Its translation: CASSTRLAGGELFF. The whole variable domain, filled in from reference TRBV2 and TRBJ2-2, reads EPEVTQTPSHQVTQMGQEVILRCVPISNHLYFYWYRQILGQKVEFLVSFYNNEISEKSEIFDDQFSVERPDGSNFTLKIRSTKLEDSAMYFCASSTRLAGGELFFGEGSRLTVL.

CDR3 nucleotide sequence: TGTGCCAGCAGCTTGGCCCCGACTAGCGGGCGGAGCACCTCCTACGAGCAGTACTTC. Translation: CASSLAPTSGRSTSYEQYF. The chain recombines TRBV5-4 with TRBJ2-7; the match to TRBD2 covers 10 bases. The CDR3 consists of 19 residues. The V gene end was trimmed by 0 bases and the J gene end by 0 bases; junction bases not matched to a gene: 12. Germline lookup yields CDR1 SGHNT and CDR2 YYREEE (reference sequence). Together with reference TRBV5-4 and TRBJ2-7, the CDR3 gives the full variable domain: ETGVTQSPTHLIKTRGQQVTLRCSSQSGHNTVSWYQQALGQGPQFIFQYYREEENGRGNFPPRFSGLQFPNYSSELNVNALELDDSALYLCASSLAPTSGRSTSYEQYFGPGTRLTVT.

This chain uses TRBV28 with TRBJ2-1; D is unresolved. CDR1 and CDR2 from the germline V gene are MDHEN and SYDVKM. The CDR3 is 14 amino acids. Trimming shortened V by 3 bases and J by 3 bases, and 9 bases separated the two germline ends. The CDR3: CASSLPGRYNEQFF. Written as DNA, the CDR3 is TGTGCCAGCAGTTTGCCAGGCCGCTACAATGAGCAGTTCTTC.

The gene calls are TRBV25-1 and TRBJ1-2; tentative D call: TRBD1 (6 bases). This CDR3 region has 14 residues. Trimming took off 8 bases at V and 4 bases at J, with 17 bases between the two ends. Germline CDR1 MGHDK, CDR2 SYGVNS. The CDR3 is CASHRGRGPYGYTF. The DNA for the CDR3 is TGTGCCAGCCACCGAGGCAGGGGACCCTATGGCTACACCTTC.

This chain uses TRBV25-1 with TRBJ2-3, with D hard to call. Germline V gives CDR1 MGHDK, CDR2 SYGVNS. V was pared by 2 bases and J by 1 base, with 10 bases between. The CDR3 spans 15 residues. DNA for the CDR3: TGTGCCAGCAGTGAAATCGGAATGGGCACAGATACGCAGTATTTT. Translating gives CASSEIGMGTDTQYF.

This clone was seen a single time. The rearrangement uses TRBV6-5 and TRBJ2-7, with 8 bases lining up with TRBD1. Germline V gene lookup returns CDR1 MNHEY and CDR2 SVGAGI. The junction had 6 bases not matched to a gene; V was cut back by 5 bases and J by 0 bases. The CDR3 has 15 residues. CDR3 nucleotide sequence: TGTGCCAGCAGTCCCGGGACAGGCTACTCCTACGAGCAGTACTTC. This sequence encodes CASSPGTGYSYEQYF.

This clone was counted between two and nine times. The V call is TRBV5-1, the J call TRBJ2-7; 10 bases are a match to TRBD1. CDR1 and CDR2 (germline): SGHRS, YFSETQ. The length of the CDR3 is 15 residues. The trim removed 4 bases at V and 2 bases at J, leaving 6 bases unmatched. The CDR3, as DNA: TGCGCCAGCAGCCGGGACGGGACAGGGGCCTACGAGCAGTACTTC. Translated: CASSRDGTGAYEQYF.

The chain has TRBV6-1 and TRBJ1-5; D not resolved. The germline V gene encodes CDR1 MNHNS and CDR2 SASEGT. The CDR3 is 16 amino acids. The germline V and J ends were trimmed by 2 bases and 0 bases, with 11 bases remaining between them. The CDR3, as DNA: TGTGCCAGCAGTGAATTGTCAGCTTATAGCAATCAGCCCCAGCATTTT. It translates to CASSELSAYSNQPQHF.

The V and J genes are TRBV19 and TRBJ2-4; D is unclear. Trimming cost V 1 base and J 12 bases, with 13 bases left between them. Looked up from germline, CDR1 is LNHDA and CDR2 is SQIVND (reference sequence). CDR3 length: 13 amino acids. The chain's CDR3 is CASSIGTAERQYF. CDR3 in DNA: TGTGCCAGTAGTATAGGTACGGCAGAACGTCAGTACTTC. The full variable domain, in which reference TRBV19 and TRBJ2-4 provide the parts outside the CDR3, is DGGITQSPKYLFRKEGQNVTLSCEQNLNHDAMYWYRQDPGQGLRLIYYSQIVNDFQKGDIAEGYSVSREKKESFPLTVTSAQKNPTAFYLCASSIGTAERQYFGAGTRLSVL.

V gene TRBV10-1 combines with J gene TRBJ2-7; 9 positions agree with TRBD2. Per germline, CDR1 WNHNN and CDR2 SYGVQD (reference sequence). The CDR3 is made up of 13 amino acids. Germline trimming cut 8 bases from V and 9 bases from J; bases unmatched to any gene: 11. The CDR3: CASPPGTSRVQYF. As DNA, the CDR3 is TGCGCCAGCCCACCCGGGACTAGCCGCGTGCAGTACTTC.

V gene TRBV6-5 combines with J gene TRBJ1-1; tentatively, D is TRBD1 (5 bases). The V end lost 7 bases, the J end lost 4 bases, and 10 bases lay between the germline ends. Germline values: CDR1 MNHEY, CDR2 SVGAGI. The CDR3 sequence is 12 residues long. The CDR3 protein is CASISGVTEAFF. CDR3 sequence (DNA): TGTGCCAGCATATCGGGGGTCACTGAAGCTTTCTTT.

The chain carries TRBV21-1 and TRBJ1-1. TRBV21-1 constitutes a pseudogene. This CDR3 region has 14 residues. CDR3 residues: CASSSDGSNTEAFF. CDR3 nucleotides: TGTGCCAGCTCCTCCGATGGTTCCAACACTGAAGCTTTCTTT.

This clone was seen only once. This chain joins TRBV29-1 and TRBJ2-1; 7 bases agree with TRBD1. The ends lost 8 bases at V and 3 bases at J; junction bases unmatched: 10. From germline, CDR1 is SQVTM and CDR2 ANQGSEA. The CDR3 is made up of 14 amino acids. CDR3 coding DNA: TGCAGCCTAGGCCGACAGGGCTACTACAATGAGCAGTTCTTC. This sequence encodes CSLGRQGYYNEQFF.

CDR3 coding DNA: TGTGCCAGCAGCTTAGCAGGGTCAAGTAACATTCAGTACTTC. Amino acid sequence: CASSLAGSSNIQYF. V and J are TRBV7-3 and TRBJ2-4; the D gene is possibly TRBD1 (5 bases). This CDR3 spans 14 amino acids. CDR1 and CDR2 from the germline V gene are SGHTA and FQGTGA. Trimming removed 2 bases from V and 7 bases from J, with 12 bases in between.

The CDR3 region has the DNA TGTGCCAGCAGTATGGACAGGGAGGGAAGGACCGGGGAGCTGTTTTTT. Amino acid sequence: CASSMDREGRTGELFF. The V and J genes are TRBV27 and TRBJ2-2, with D possibly matching TRBD1 (8 bases). V was trimmed by 5 bases and J by 5 bases, leaving 18 bases between them. The CDR3 extends over 16 amino acids. Germline loops: CDR1 MNHEY, CDR2 SMNVEV (reference sequence).

The CDR3 is CASSLVAGDEQFF. The CDR3 region has the DNA TGTGCCAGCAGCTTAGTGGCGGGGGATGAGCAGTTCTTC. The V gene is TRBV11-3, the J gene TRBJ2-1, with TRBD2 identical over 7 bases. CDR1 and CDR2 from the germline V gene are SGHNT and YENEEA. V shed 1 base, J shed 8 bases, and the junction held 2 bases outside the gene matches. The CDR3 has 13 residues.

This clone has a single count. The chain uses TRBV28 and TRBJ1-3, with D perhaps TRBD1 (5 bases). V was shortened by 6 bases and J by 2 bases, with 14 bases between the two germline ends. CDR1 MDHEN and CDR2 SYDVKM come from the germline V gene. CDR3 length equals 15 residues. The CDR3 reads CASSPMGGAGNTIYF. The CDR3 DNA is TGTGCCAGCAGCCCCATGGGGGGAGCTGGAAACACCATATATTTT.

The chain couples TRBV30 to TRBJ2-5; 12 bases are a match to TRBD2. V trimming: 1 base; J trimming: 4 bases; junction bases outside the gene matches: 7. The CDR3 spans 16 residues. The germline V gene encodes CDR1 GTSNPN and CDR2 SVGIG (reference sequence). For the CDR3, the DNA is TGTGCCTGGAGTGAGAGACTAGCGGGAGTGCTAGAGACCCAGTACTTC. It translates to CAWSERLAGVLETQYF.

The chain is built from TRBV6-5 and TRBJ2-2; D ambiguous. V lost 0 bases and J lost 5, with 10 bases in between. In germline, CDR1 is MNHEY, CDR2 SVGAGI. The CDR3 length is 15 residues. CDR3 nucleotide sequence: TGTGCCAGCAGTTACTCGACGGCAATAACCGGGGAGCTGTTTTTT. It yields the protein CASSYSTAITGELFF.

This sequence joins TRBV1 and TRBJ2-7; the D call in the table, TRBD1, was not verified against the DNA. TRBV1 is a recognized pseudogene. The CDR3 is 13 residues long. This chain's CDR3 is CTSFRQQGVEQYF. In DNA form, the CDR3 reads TGCACCAGCTTCCGACAGCAGGGGGTCGAGCAGTACTTC.

The chain carries TRBV24-1 and TRBJ2-5, with D hard to call. V was clipped by 0 bases and J by 4 bases, with 5 bases between them. This CDR3 has 13 amino acids. Germline V CDR1 and CDR2: KGHDR, SFDVKD. The chain's CDR3 is CATSDLGGETQYF. The CDR3 coding sequence is TGTGCCACCAGTGATTTGGGTGGAGAGACCCAGTACTTC.

The V and J genes are TRBV10-1 and TRBJ1-3, with 8 bases identical to TRBD1. This CDR3 spans 17 amino acids. V was clipped by 10 bases and J by 0 bases; unmatched bases: 14. Germline-derived CDR1 and CDR2 are WNHNN and SYGVQD (reference sequence). The CDR3 DNA follows: TGCGCCACCCAATCCCCGGACAGGGTTTTCTCTGGAAACACCATATATTTT. Protein sequence: CATQSPDRVFSGNTIYF.

This clone was seen just once. This rearrangement joins TRBV6-5 to TRBJ2-7; the match to TRBD1 covers 7 bases. This CDR3 contains 14 residues. Germline V gene lookup returns CDR1 MNHEY and CDR2 SVGAGI. Trimming at V came to 4 bases and at J to 3 bases, leaving 6 bases not matched to a gene. CDR3 protein: CASSWTGPDYEQYF. In nucleotides, the CDR3 is TGTGCCAGCAGTTGGACAGGTCCGGACTACGAGCAGTACTTC.